The rows below give T cell receptor beta chains drawn from one sample of a study of T cells in Graves' hyperthyroidism and ophthalmopathy. TCRdb independently ran MiXCR on the multiplex PCR reads; one entry per CDR3 protein. The sample carries more than 300,000 distinct CDR3 sequences, 18% recorded once. Sequencing was carried out using blood. These receptors all stem from a man in his late teens or twenties with Graves' ophthalmopathy. Each CDR3 is given with its conserved first and last residue. The D gene is left open where the match is weak. Clone size is not always given. Where it is, it says once, few, many or a class for expanded clones.

D: TRBD1
J: TRBJ2-7
size: many
V: TRBV5-1
CDR3: CASSSPGTGTPEQYF
DNA: TGCGCCAGCAGCTCCCCCGGGACAGGGACTCCCGAGCAGTACTTC

D: NA
J: TRBJ2-7
size: many
V: TRBV27
CDR3: CASLPADYEQYF
DNA: TGTGCCAGCTTACCCGCGGACTACGAGCAGTACTTC

D: NA
J: TRBJ2-3
size: few
V: TRBV3-1
CDR3: CASSLQQSTQYF
DNA: TGTGCCAGCAGCCTCCAGCAGTCTACGCAGTATTTT

D: NA
J: TRBJ2-3
size: NA
V: TRBV7-2
CDR3: CASSLFRDTQYF
DNA: TGTGCCAGCAGCTTATTCCGGGATACGCAGTATTTT

D: NA
J: TRBJ2-7
size: many
V: TRBV2
CDR3: CASSVPGLRYEQYF
DNA: TGTGCCAGCAGTGTTCCGGGCTTGAGGTACGAGCAGTACTTC

D: TRBD2
J: TRBJ2-3
size: many
V: TRBV3-1
CDR3: CASSQRTSTDTQYF
DNA: TGTGCCAGCAGCCAACGGACTAGCACCGATACGCAGTATTTT

D: NA
J: TRBJ1-2
size: NA
V: TRBV20-1
CDR3: CSARSRAEPANYGYTF
DNA: TGCAGTGCTAGATCAAGGGCAGAACCCGCTAACTATGGCTACACCTTC

D: NA
J: TRBJ1-1
size: many
V: TRBV2
CDR3: CASSEGRARGEAFF
DNA: TGTGCCAGCAGTGAAGGAAGGGCTCGCGGCGAAGCTTTCTTT

D: TRBD1
J: TRBJ2-5
size: few
V: TRBV3-1
CDR3: CASGTGGPGRSQYF
DNA: TGTGCCAGCGGGACAGGGGGCCCGGGGCGCTCCCAGTACTTC

D: NA
J: TRBJ2-1
size: once
V: TRBV4-1
CDR3: CASSQTFSHNEQFF
DNA: TGCGCCAGCAGCCAAACGTTCTCCCACAATGAGCAGTTCTTC

D: TRBD2
J: TRBJ2-5
size: many
V: TRBV20-1
CDR3: CSARASGGYQETQYF
DNA: TGCAGTGCTAGAGCCAGCGGGGGCTACCAAGAGACCCAGTACTTC

D: NA
J: TRBJ2-2
size: many
V: TRBV7-7
CDR3: CASSLARDTGELFF
DNA: TGTGCTAGCAGCTTAGCAAGGGACACCGGGGAGCTGTTTTTT

D: TRBD2
J: TRBJ2-1
size: few
V: TRBV7-9
CDR3: CASNRGGGGNEQFF
DNA: TGTGCCAGCAACCGGGGCGGGGGGGGGAATGAGCAGTTCTTC

D: NA
J: TRBJ2-1
size: NA
V: TRBV24-1
CDR3: CATSPGWPGNNEQFF
DNA: TGTGCCACCAGTCCCGGGTGGCCCGGCAACAATGAGCAGTTCTTC

D: NA
J: TRBJ1-1
size: many
V: TRBV18
CDR3: CASSPEGNTEAFF
DNA: TGTGCCAGCAGCCCAGAGGGGAACACTGAAGCTTTCTTT

D: NA
J: TRBJ1-2
size: many
V: TRBV20-1
CDR3: CSVRTATNYGYTF
DNA: TGCAGTGTCCGGACAGCGACTAACTATGGCTACACCTTC

D: NA
J: TRBJ2-1
size: many
V: TRBV7-8
CDR3: CASSLARWGTNEQFF
DNA: TGTGCCAGCAGCTTAGCTCGTTGGGGTACCAATGAGCAGTTCTTC

D: NA
J: TRBJ1-1
size: many
V: TRBV19
CDR3: CASKGMNTEAFF
DNA: TGTGCCAGTAAGGGAATGAACACTGAAGCTTTCTTT

D: NA
J: TRBJ2-3
size: NA
V: TRBV29-1
CDR3: CSVESTGLRADTQYF
DNA: TGCAGCGTTGAATCTACGGGTCTCCGCGCAGATACGCAGTATTTT

D: NA
J: TRBJ1-1
size: few
V: TRBV18
CDR3: CASSPTAGAGTEAFF
DNA: TGTGCCAGCTCACCCACCGCGGGGGCTGGAACTGAAGCTTTCTTT

D: NA
J: TRBJ1-1
size: few
V: TRBV24-1
CDR3: CATRGESDTEAFF
DNA: TGTGCCACCAGGGGGGAAAGTGACACTGAAGCTTTCTTT

D: TRBD1
J: TRBJ2-7
size: few
V: TRBV13
CDR3: CASSLGGQGGLSSYEQYF
DNA: TGTGCCAGCAGCTTAGGGGGACAGGGGGGCCTATCCTCCTACGAGCAGTACTTC

D: NA
J: TRBJ1-2
size: NA
V: TRBV9
CDR3: CASNVGTSKDYGYTF
DNA: TGTGCCAGCAACGTAGGCACTTCTAAAGACTATGGCTACACCTTC

D: NA
J: TRBJ2-1
size: many
V: TRBV2
CDR3: CASSDSGYEQFF
DNA: TGTGCCAGCAGTGATTCGGGTTATGAGCAGTTCTTC

D: NA
J: TRBJ2-5
size: few
V: TRBV7-4
CDR3: CASSLEGWGRTQYF
DNA: TGTGCCAGCAGCTTAGAGGGCTGGGGGCGTACCCAGTACTTC

D: NA
J: TRBJ1-4
size: few
V: TRBV4-1
CDR3: CASSQEGPIEKLFF
DNA: TGCGCCAGCAGCCAAGAAGGGCCTATCGAAAAACTGTTTTTT

D: TRBD1
J: TRBJ1-2
size: many
V: TRBV2
CDR3: CASIGTDGYTF
DNA: TGTGCCAGCATCGGGACAGATGGCTACACCTTC

D: NA
J: TRBJ1-5
size: many
V: TRBV12-3/TRBV12-4
CDR3: CASSWKGTNQPQHF
DNA: TGTGCCAGCAGTTGGAAGGGCACGAACCAGCCCCAGCATTTT

D: NA
J: TRBJ2-3
size: once
V: TRBV7-8
CDR3: CASKTGRLGTDTQYF
DNA: TGTGCCAGCAAGACGGGGAGGTTAGGCACAGATACGCAGTATTTT

D: TRBD2
J: TRBJ2-5
size: NA
V: TRBV5-1
CDR3: CASSSGPAGNEGTQYF
DNA: TGCGCCAGCAGCTCCGGACCAGCGGGGAACGAAGGGACCCAGTACTTC

D: TRBD1
J: TRBJ1-2
size: many
V: TRBV3-1
CDR3: CASSQRDRPRGYTF
DNA: TGTGCCAGCAGCCAACGGGACAGGCCAAGGGGCTACACCTTC

D: NA
J: TRBJ2-3
size: few
V: TRBV29-1
CDR3: CSVDHRAGATDTQYF
DNA: TGCAGCGTTGATCACAGGGCAGGGGCCACAGATACGCAGTATTTT

D: TRBD1
J: TRBJ1-2
size: many
V: TRBV3-1
CDR3: CASSPSTGKVGGYTF
DNA: TGTGCCAGCAGCCCTTCGACAGGGAAGGTGGGGGGCTACACCTTC

D: TRBD2
J: TRBJ2-2
size: NA
V: TRBV9
CDR3: CASSVGSSGGAGTGELFF
DNA: TGTGCCAGCAGCGTAGGGAGTAGCGGGGGGGCCGGCACCGGGGAGCTGTTTTTT

D: TRBD2
J: TRBJ2-2
size: many
V: TRBV12-3/TRBV12-4
CDR3: CASRGLSGMNTGELFF
DNA: TGTGCCAGCAGAGGACTTAGCGGGATGAACACCGGGGAGCTGTTTTTT

D: NA
J: TRBJ1-1
size: NA
V: TRBV9
CDR3: CASSVGQRNTEAFF
DNA: TGTGCCAGCAGCGTAGGACAGAGGAACACTGAAGCTTTCTTT

D: NA
J: TRBJ2-1
size: NA
V: TRBV7-9
CDR3: CASSLRTGEQFF
DNA: TGTGCCAGCAGCCTAAGAACAGGGGAGCAGTTCTTC